What follows are 25 T cell receptor beta chains derived from one specimen sequenced in a study of blood T cell repertoires in COVID-19. Method: immunoSEQ multiplex PCR; TCRdb's copy keeps in-frame clones and lacks some. The data contain a few hundred thousand clones, approximately 86% of them singletons. Sequencing was performed on peripheral blood. The receptor set was obtained from a woman younger than 30 with acute or convalescent COVID-19.

V gene TRBV11-3 combines with J gene TRBJ2-3; a weak D match, TRBD1 (6 bases). Germline V gives CDR1 SGHNT, CDR2 YENEEA. The CDR3 covers 14 residues. The V end was cut by 5 bases, the J end by 8 bases, with 17 bases between. The CDR3 loop reads CASSHSGTPTTQYF. CDR3 nucleotides: TGTGCCAGCAGCCACTCCGGGACACCAACTACGCAGTATTTT.

In this sample, this clone turned up a few times. The rearrangement joins TRBV7-2 to TRBJ2-3; 7 nucleotides agree with TRBD1. Germline CDR1 and CDR2: SGHTA and FQGNSA. After removal of 1 base from V and 7 bases from J, the junction contained 8 bases not matched to a gene. The length of the CDR3 is 15 residues. CDR3 sequence: CASSLVGQPQNTQYF. The CDR3 region has the DNA TGTGCCAGCAGCTTAGTGGGACAGCCCCAGAATACGCAGTATTTT.

J is TRBJ2-1 and V is TRBV18, with 12 bases identical to TRBD2. V shed 4 bases and J 8 bases; nucleotides not matched to a gene: 3. The CDR3 has 14 amino acids. Germline V CDR1 and CDR2: KGHSH, LQKENI. The chain's CDR3 is CASSRLAGADEQFF. The CDR3 DNA follows: TGTGCCAGCTCACGACTAGCGGGAGCCGATGAGCAGTTCTTC.

The chain has TRBV11-2 and TRBJ2-1; D possibly corresponds to TRBD2 (6 bases). V lost 5 bases, J lost 6 bases, and 14 bases lay in between. Germline V lookup: CDR1 SGHAT, CDR2 FQNNGV. This CDR3 contains 14 residues. The CDR3 DNA reads as TGTGCCAGCAGCCATTTTCGGGAGTCCAATGAGCAGTTCTTC. This encodes CASSHFRESNEQFF.

The J gene is TRBJ1-1, the V gene TRBV6-2 or TRBV6-3, with 7 bases that match TRBD1. The CDR3 loop spans 17 amino acids. J gave up 3 bases and V 5 bases, and 15 bases lay outside the gene matches. CDR1 MNHEY and CDR2 SVGEGT come from the germline V gene. The CDR3 nucleotides read TGTGCCAGCAGTCAAAGAAAAGGGGGCGCCGGGGACACTGAAGCTTTCTTT. Amino acid sequence: CASSQRKGGAGDTEAFF.

The V and J genes are TRBV2 and TRBJ1-2; D is ambiguous. The CDR3 totals 16 residues. Trimming stripped 7 bases from V and 5 bases from J, with 23 bases between. CDR1 is SNHLY, CDR2 FYNNEI, per germline. The CDR3 coding sequence is TGTGCCAGCATTGGTGGCACACCGAGGGCTCCGTATGGCTACACCTTC. It yields the protein CASIGGTPRAPYGYTF.

The rearrangement uses TRBV13 and TRBJ2-1, with 9 bases matching TRBD1. J lost 8 bases, V lost 6 bases, and 14 bases had no gene match. The CDR3 covers 16 residues. Germline V lookup: CDR1 PRHDT, CDR2 FYEKMQ (reference sequence). The CDR3 DNA sequence: TGTGCCAGCAGTTGGGAAACAGGGGGCGGAGGTGATGAGCAGTTCTTC. It specifies CASSWETGGGGDEQFF.

The chain recombines TRBV6-5 with TRBJ2-1; D possibly corresponds to TRBD2 (6 bases). Per germline, CDR1 MNHEY and CDR2 SVGAGI. V lost 6 bases and J lost 1, with 10 bases in between. CDR3 size: 14 residues. Here the CDR3 reads CASREGWSYNEQFF. In DNA form, the CDR3 reads TGTGCCAGCAGGGAGGGTTGGTCCTACAATGAGCAGTTCTTC.

The chain recombines TRBV5-6 with TRBJ2-1; D call uncertain. The germline V gene encodes CDR1 SGHDT and CDR2 YYEEEE. The CDR3 has 13 amino acids. The V end was cut by 2 bases, the J end by 6 bases, with 9 bases between. The CDR3 region is CASSFGTGNEQFF. CDR3 nucleotide sequence: TGTGCCAGCAGCTTCGGCACGGGCAATGAGCAGTTCTTC.

The V gene is TRBV19, the J gene TRBJ2-3; TRBD2 agrees at 7 bases. The CDR3 extends over 16 amino acids. Trimming removed 5 bases from V and 2 bases from J; junction bases left unmatched: 10. Germline CDR1 is LNHDA and CDR2 is SQIVND (reference sequence). The CDR3 DNA reads TGTGCCAGTAGTCCGTCAGCGGGGACCCTCACAGATACGCAGTATTTT. As protein: CASSPSAGTLTDTQYF.

V gene TRBV27 combines with J gene TRBJ1-2, with a weak D call TRBD1 (5 bases). The V gene lost 2 bases and the J gene lost 4 bases, with 14 bases spanning the gap. The CDR3 sequence is 15 residues long. Germline loops: CDR1 MNHEY, CDR2 SMNVEV (reference sequence). The CDR3 nucleotides are TGTGCCAGCAGTTTAGGGGCAGGGCAGGCCTATGGCTACACCTTC. This sequence encodes CASSLGAGQAYGYTF.

This sequence joins TRBV6-2 or TRBV6-3 and TRBJ1-5; D may be TRBD1 (5 bases). Trimming took 2 bases from V and 2 from J, leaving 10 bases between them. The CDR3 covers 15 residues. CDR1 is MNHEY, CDR2 SVGEGT, per germline. The CDR3 reads CASSYPQTGNQPQHF. In DNA, the CDR3 is TGTGCCAGCAGTTACCCCCAGACAGGCAATCAGCCCCAGCATTTT.

The rearrangement uses TRBV29-1 and TRBJ1-4; 9 nucleotides line up with TRBD1. This CDR3 is built from 16 residues. V lost 5 bases and J lost 3; bases outside the gene matches: 10. The germline V gene has CDR1 SQVTM and CDR2 ANQGSEA. CDR3 bases: TGCAGCGTTTTCTCGGGACAGGGTGCGGCTAATGAAAAACTGTTTTTT. Translation: CSVFSGQGAANEKLFF.

This clone was seen more than once but under ten times. The CDR3 sequence is CASSFGQGHYGYTF. The CDR3 DNA sequence: TGTGCCAGCAGCTTCGGACAGGGCCACTATGGCTACACCTTC. The rearrangement joins TRBV27 to TRBJ1-2, with 8 nucleotides matching TRBD1. V lost 6 bases, J lost 3 bases, and 6 bases stayed unmatched. The germline CDR1 and CDR2 sequences are MNHEY and SMNVEV (reference sequence). The CDR3 runs 14 residues.

This clone was found once. At the DNA level, this CDR3 is encoded by other sequences in the same sample as well. The genes are TRBV18 and TRBJ2-1; TRBD2 matches at 7 bases. Trimming took 0 bases from V and 6 from J; bases not matched to a gene: 5. Germline V lookup: CDR1 KGHSH, CDR2 LQKENI. There are 15 residues in the CDR3. CDR3 bases: TGTGCCAGCTCACCACCACTAGCGCCCACCAATGAGCAGTTCTTC. This encodes CASSPPLAPTNEQFF.

This chain connects TRBV7-9 to TRBJ1-1; TRBD1 is a possible D gene (6 bases). Deletions cut 4 bases from V and 4 bases from J, with 7 bases between. The CDR3 is 12 amino acids. Germline lookup yields CDR1 SEHNR and CDR2 FQNEAQ (reference sequence). CDR3 in DNA: TGTGCCAGCAGCTCAGGGGTCACTGAAGCTTTCTTT. Encoded protein: CASSSGVTEAFF. The complete variable domain, with remaining parts taken from reference TRBV7-9 and TRBJ1-1, reads DTGVSQNPRHKITKRGQNVTFRCDPISEHNRLYWYRQTLGQGPEFLTYFQNEAQLEKSRLLSDRFSAERPKGSFSTLEIQRTEQGDSAMYLCASSSGVTEAFFGQGTRLTVV.

V is TRBV7-9 and J is TRBJ2-4; D remains ambiguous. V was clipped by 4 bases and J by 5 bases, with 6 bases between them. This CDR3 comprises 12 residues. Looked up from germline, CDR1 is SEHNR and CDR2 is FQNEAQ (reference sequence). The CDR3 coding sequence is TGTGCCAGCAGCTATAGCCAAAACATTCAGTACTTC. It yields the protein CASSYSQNIQYF.

The V and J genes are TRBV5-8 and TRBJ1-4; D unclear. CDR3 length: 16 amino acids. V lost 0 bases to trimming and J lost 2 bases, with 11 bases between them. From germline, CDR1 is SGHTS and CDR2 YDEGEE. In DNA, the CDR3 is TGTGCCAGCAGCTTGGGCAACTCGTCCACTAATGAAAAACTGTTTTTT. Translation gives CASSLGNSSTNEKLFF.

This sequence joins TRBV30 and TRBJ1-1; D may be TRBD1 (6 bases). The CDR3 runs to 12 residues. Trimming shortened V by 4 bases and J by 6 bases, and 12 bases separated the two germline ends. Germline V lookup: CDR1 GTSNPN, CDR2 SVGIG (reference sequence). DNA of the CDR3: TGTGCCTGGAATGGGGGGGCCGCTGAAGCTTTCTTT. Translating gives CAWNGGAAEAFF. The full variable domain, rest sourced from reference TRBV30 and TRBJ1-1, is SQTIHQWPATLVQPVGSPLSLECTVEGTSNPNLYWYRQAAGRGLQLLFYSVGIGQISSEVPQNLSASRPQDRQFILSSKKLLLSDSGFYLCAWNGGAAEAFFGQGTRLTVV.

The chain recombines TRBV7-6 with TRBJ1-2; possible D gene TRBD1, 6 bases. V lost 5 bases, J lost 2 bases, and 15 bases lay in between. CDR1 is SGHVS, CDR2 FNYEAQ, per germline. The CDR3 sequence is 15 residues long. The CDR3 bases are TGTGCCAGCAGCCCCCGGACAGACCACAACTATGGCTACACCTTC. It yields the protein CASSPRTDHNYGYTF.

V usage is TRBV19 and J usage is TRBJ2-7, with 9 bases aligning to TRBD2. The CDR3 runs to 16 residues. V was clipped by 3 bases and J by 3 bases; unmatched bases: 9. CDR1 and CDR2 (germline): LNHDA, SQIVND (reference sequence). The CDR3 DNA reads TGTGCCAGTAGTATTTGGGCGGGAGGGTCCGACTACGAGCAGTACTTC. Its translation: CASSIWAGGSDYEQYF.

J is TRBJ2-5 and V is TRBV4-1, with 7 bases lining up with TRBD2. This CDR3 comprises 16 residues. Germline values: CDR1 MGHRA, CDR2 YSYEKL. V shed 0 bases, J shed 1 base, and the junction held 5 bases outside the gene matches. The CDR3 region is CASSQEAASGQETQYF. CDR3 nucleotide sequence: TGCGCCAGCAGCCAAGAGGCGGCTAGCGGCCAAGAGACCCAGTACTTC.

This clone was recorded once. This chain joins TRBV5-1 and TRBJ1-2, with 7 positions matching TRBD1. Germline CDR1 reads SGHRS; CDR2 reads YFSETQ. This CDR3 region has 13 residues. V dropped 4 bases and J dropped 5; count of bases not matched to a gene: 5. The DNA of the CDR3 is TGCGCCAGCAGCCCCAGGGGGGAATATGGCTACACCTTC. This gives the protein CASSPRGEYGYTF.

This chain links TRBV18 with TRBJ2-7; TRBD1 might be the D (5 bases). Germline CDR1 and CDR2: KGHSH and LQKENI. Trimming pared 6 bases from V and 3 bases from J, leaving 15 bases between. The CDR3 contains 14 residues. CDR3: CASSQGPTLYEQYF. CDR3 DNA sequence: TGTGCCAGCTCGCAGGGCCCGACCCTCTACGAGCAGTACTTC. Full variable domain (missing parts from reference TRBV18 and TRBJ2-7): NAGVMQNPRHLVRRRGQEARLRCSPMKGHSHVYWYRQLPEEGLKFMVYLQKENIIDESGMPKERFSAEFPKEGPSILRIQQVVRGDSAAYFCASSQGPTLYEQYFGPGTRLTVT.

The V call is TRBV6-2 or TRBV6-3, the J call TRBJ2-5; 12 nucleotides agree with TRBD2. The CDR3 is 15 amino acids. Trimming removed 6 bases from V and 4 bases from J; junction bases left unmatched: 6. Germline CDR1 and CDR2: MNHEY and SVGEGT. The CDR3 DNA sequence: TGTGCCAGCAGCCGTACTAGCGGGAGGCGAGAGACCCAGTACTTC. Translation gives CASSRTSGRRETQYF.